This T cell receptor beta chain is from a study of blood T cell repertoires in COVID-19. Turning to the study itself: Material from acute and convalescent COVID-19 was sourced from the United States, Italy and Spain. PBMCs, B-cell-depleted T cells, or T cells provided the cDNA or gDNA that made up the material.

V lost 1 base, J lost 5 bases, and 7 bases stayed unmatched. Germline CDR1 SGHNT, CDR2 YYREEE (reference sequence). This CDR3 has 16 residues. The assay was immunoSEQ multiplex PCR, and TCRdb's table has in-frame clones only and misses some. Of around 260,000 clones detected, roughly 85% appear once; the ten largest clones hold about 3%. This clonotype originated in a woman in her twenties or thirties with active or convalescent COVID-19. The sequenced sample was peripheral blood. The gene calls are TRBV5-4 and TRBJ2-5; 11 bases fit TRBD2. The CDR3 DNA reads as TGTGCCAGCAGCTTGCTTAGCGGGGGGGCCCTGGAGACCCAGTACTTC. Protein: CASSLLSGGALETQYF.